This TCR beta chain emerged from a study of early T cells in non-severe SARS-CoV-2 infection. The V segment lost 1 base and the J segment 5 bases; nucleotides outside the gene matches: 10. This CDR3 has 18 residues. From germline, CDR1 is MGHRA and CDR2 YSYEKL. Each single cDNA molecule received a unique molecular identifier. TCRdb recomputed calls from the 5' RACE reads with MiXCR, one row per CDR3 protein. The sample includes around 37,000 distinct CDR3 sequences, approximately 10% of them seen just once. The table lists this clonotype with many counts. This chain uses TRBV4-1 with TRBJ2-2; 10 nucleotides line up with TRBD2. The source is an adult who was a healthcare worker with PCR-confirmed SARS-CoV-2 infection or an uninfected control (not recorded which). The sequenced sample was whole blood. CDR3 sequence reads: CASSQGGLAGVGTGELFF. In DNA form, the CDR3 reads TGCGCCAGCAGCCAAGGGGGCCTAGCGGGGGTAGGGACCGGGGAGCTGTTTTTT.